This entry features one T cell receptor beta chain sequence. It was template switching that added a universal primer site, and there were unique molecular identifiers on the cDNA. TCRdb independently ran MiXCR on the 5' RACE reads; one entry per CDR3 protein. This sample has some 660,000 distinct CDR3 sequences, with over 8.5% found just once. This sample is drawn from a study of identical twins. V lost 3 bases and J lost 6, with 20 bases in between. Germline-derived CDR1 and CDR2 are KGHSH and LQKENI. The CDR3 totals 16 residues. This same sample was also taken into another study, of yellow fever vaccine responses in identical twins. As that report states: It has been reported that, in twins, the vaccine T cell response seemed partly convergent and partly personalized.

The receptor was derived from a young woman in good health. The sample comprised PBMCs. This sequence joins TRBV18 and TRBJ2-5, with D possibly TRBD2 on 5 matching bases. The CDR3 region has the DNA TGTGCCAGCTCACCGTTCGAGGGTGCGGTGGTACAGACCCAGTACTTC. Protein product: CASSPFEGAVVQTQYF.